This is a list of T cell receptor beta chains from one sample in a study of cytomegalovirus exposure and HLA in healthy donors. Using immunoSEQ multiplex PCR, the repertoire was profiled, and TCRdb retains in-frame clones only, with some absent. In total, the table holds some 40,000 clones. Material for sequencing was PBMCs. The source of these receptors is a male donor in good health and CMV-seronegative. The CDR3 runs from the conserved cysteine through the conserved F or W. Fields, in order: V gene, J gene, CDR3 protein.

TRBV6-1	TRBJ2-7	CASSSDPRDTYEQYF
TRBV5-1	TRBJ2-3	CASSLAGWETDTQYF
TRBV5-3	TRBJ1-5	CARNTGQEPYNQPQHF
TRBV6-5	TRBJ2-1	CASRWEGASYNEQFF
TRBV10-3	TRBJ1-1	CAISGQGVTEAFF
TRBV9	TRBJ2-7	CASSAGGYEQYF
TRBV29-1	TRBJ2-1	CSADGRAGGNEQFF
TRBV20-1	TRBJ1-1	CSAGQVEAFF
TRBV14	TRBJ2-3	CASSQSMSRQYF
TRBV6-5	TRBJ1-1	CASSPQGNTEAFF
TRBV4-1	TRBJ1-4	CASSQTGGANEKLFF
TRBV6-1	TRBJ2-1	CASRPRGFSYNEQFF
TRBV2	TRBJ2-6	CARRTGESSGANVLTF
TRBV6-5	TRBJ1-1	CASSYDRASTEAFF
TRBV7-8	TRBJ1-5	CASSSPSGASNQPQHF
TRBV5-4	TRBJ2-3	CASPAGLNTDTQYF
TRBV7-6	TRBJ1-4	CASSVDREKEKLFF
TRBV7-8	TRBJ1-5	CASSLRRQSNQPQHF
TRBV25-1	TRBJ2-7	CASEALFNYEQYF
TRBV2	TRBJ1-1	CASSDGGTEAFF
TRBV6-6	TRBJ1-2	CASSYDRASYGYTF
TRBV28	TRBJ2-5	CASKTGQETQYF
TRBV25-1	TRBJ1-1	CASTRGWEIGTEAFF
TRBV4-1	TRBJ2-5	CASSQGGGSARETQYF
TRBV11-2	TRBJ1-2	CASSSGLFYGYTF
TRBV5-6	TRBJ1-5	CASSSGRQPQHF
TRBV7-9	TRBJ2-5	CASSFLTSGGQETQYF